This T cell receptor (beta chain) originates from a study of blood T cell repertoires in COVID-19 (TCRdb year 2020). Regarding the study in general: The collaborator samples originated in the United States, Italy and Spain and spanned the acute and convalescent phases of COVID-19. A freely available public database, intended as a resource for researchers studying the immune response to SARS-CoV-2, is where the repertoires were released. The material from the prospective study consisted of cDNA or gDNA derived from T cells, B-cell-depleted T cells, or PBMCs. Sample metadata almost always included a de-identified subject ID, COVID-19 status, age in years and sex. The dataset comprised deeply sampled blood TCRbeta repertoires from subjects exposed to, actively infected with, or recovered from COVID-19. The samples were drawn from two sources: the first 160 participants of the ongoing ImmuneRACE study, and approximately 1,300 subjects contributed by 6 global collaborators. Where available, HLA class I and class II types were obtained from metadata supplied by the sample provider rather than from assay-based typing.

The CDR3 numbers 15 residues from cysteine through phenylalanine. Only CDR3 DNA remains: 45 bases, in frame from the first base. Taken from the germline V gene, the CDR1 and CDR2 loops are ENHRY and SYGVKD. Cut back by 6 bases and 0 bases, the V and J ends lie 12 bases apart. Collaborating institutions collected whole blood in K2EDTA tubes following their own protocols. For TCRbeta analysis, collaborators shipped samples in one of three forms: frozen whole blood, isolated PBMCs, or DNA extracted from either of those sample types. Points the paper makes about the study in general: The quantity of clinical and demographic metadata differed by source and by participant and was supplied without curation.

Concerning this clone itself: It has no known antigen specificity. No base qualities exist here, and no much larger clone lies one base off it.

The immunoSEQ Assay, a bias-controlled multiplex PCR, was used to amplify TCRbeta CDR3 regions from genomic DNA. Per the authors' processing: The number of nucleated cells in each sample was estimated by amplification of reference gene primers within the assay. To quantify the absolute abundance of each unique TCRbeta CDR3 rearrangement, sequence reads were collapsed and filtered. For each sample, productive Simpson clonality was calculated by taking the square root of Simpson's diversity index across productive rearrangements. The immuneACCESS repertoire file appears here via TCRdb, limited to in-frame rearrangements. These files lack a portion of the clones; in checked studies, under half of the deficit traces to unresolved V genes, and the cause of the others is not known. Clone size and V and J calls were adopted from that table, with D and trimming inferred from the DNA. A total of about 250,000 clones appear in this sample, 87% of them only once. The top ten clones comprise around 3.3% of the sample.

The sequence links TRBV10-3 to TRBJ1-3; a weak D assignment points to TRBD1 (6 bases agree). The sequence was collected from a man younger than 35 with active or convalescent COVID-19. The material sequenced was peripheral blood. This receptor carries the CDR3 CAISVTGTSGNTIYF. The sequenced DNA is TGTGCCATCAGCGTTACAGGGACCTCTGGAAACACCATATATTTT.